This TCR beta chain derives from a study of T cells in Graves' hyperthyroidism and ophthalmopathy. Study-wide results and caveats: Among thyroid clonotypes expanded above 0.001, most also appeared in blood.

Comment on this clonotype: Its antigen is undetermined.

The CDR3 totals 14 residues. V was trimmed by 4 bases and J by 4 bases, leaving 11 bases between them. Germline CDR1 and CDR2: MNHEY and SMNVEV (reference sequence). There were TCR beta CDR3 regions amplified from RNA transcripts. Initially, a first-round RT-PCR of the TCR CDR3 employed the HTBI primer set. TCRdb reanalysed the multiplex PCR reads using MiXCR and keeps one entry per CDR3 protein. Among 700,000 to 950,000 distinct CDR3 sequences listed, 35% were seen once. The study defined stable Graves' hyperthyroidism as no ophthalmopathy progression within 18 months. V usage is TRBV27 and J usage is TRBJ1-5, with D tentatively TRBD1 (5 bases). Sequencing was done on a sample of blood. The TCR was taken from a woman in her forties with Graves' hyperthyroidism. The CDR3 loop is CASSYGTTNQPQHF. CDR3 nucleotide sequence: TGTGCCAGCAGTTACGGGACGACAAATCAGCCCCAGCATTTT.